The entry that follows covers one T cell receptor (beta chain) sequence. This sample stems from a study of shared clonotypes between healthy human individuals. Profiled with immunoSEQ multiplex PCR; TCRdb holds only in-frame clones, not every one. The repertoire has some 2,000,000 clones, 90% to 96% of them found once; the top ten carry roughly 0.13%. Germline CDR1 and CDR2: WNHNN and SYGVQD (reference sequence). There are 11 residues in the CDR3. The V end was cut by 6 bases, the J end by 6 bases, with 6 bases between. The source of this sequence is a man between 18 and 35 years old in good health. V and J are TRBV10-1 and TRBJ2-1; no clear D gene. Input material: naive CD4+ T cells sorted from blood. Subset: CD45RA+ positively selected. CDR3 region: CASSPPNEQFF. The CDR3 nucleotides are TGCGCCAGCAGCCCGCCCAATGAGCAGTTCTTC.